The present T cell receptor (beta chain) was sequenced within a study of molecular identifiers for immune sequencing clone quantification. Study overall: In the replicates, RNA derived from roughly 20,000 or 100,000 naive CD8 cells was divided into five parts, and four were sequenced.

Naive CD8 T cells underwent sorting with the CD8+CD4-CCR7+CD45RA+ definition. The table lists this clonotype with many counts. Methods described previously were used for bulk TCR libraries, and listed TCR primers were applied. TCRdb reanalysed the PCR reads using MiXCR and keeps one entry per CDR3 protein. The data hold around 460,000 distinct CDR3 sequences, with about a fifth observed a single time. CDR1 is GTSNPN and CDR2 is SVGIG in the germline V gene (reference sequence). Between the trimmed V and J ends, which lost 1 base and 2 bases, there was a span of 17 bases. The length of the CDR3 is 16 residues.

The source material was naive CD8+ T cells from blood, with Jurkat cell RNA spiked in. The sample's subset: FACS-sorted CD8+CD4-CCR7+CD45RA+ naive T cells. The V call is TRBV30, the J call TRBJ1-1; TRBD1 is a possible D gene (6 bases). The origin of this receptor is a human donor in good health. Some libraries in this study had Jurkat cell RNA spiked in. The CDR3 protein is CAWSGWRGGLNTEAFF. CDR3 bases: TGTGCCTGGAGTGGTTGGAGGGGGGGGCTTAACACTGAAGCTTTCTTT. Full variable domain (rest looked up from reference TRBV30 and TRBJ1-1): SQTIHQWPATLVQPVGSPLSLECTVEGTSNPNLYWYRQAAGRGLQLLFYSVGIGQISSEVPQNLSASRPQDRQFILSSKKLLLSDSGFYLCAWSGWRGGLNTEAFFGQGTRLTVV.